These 27 T cell receptor beta chains originate from one sample sequenced in a study of cytomegalovirus exposure and HLA in healthy donors. Generated by immunoSEQ multiplex PCR, the TCRdb table keeps only in-frame clones and is missing some. Of 200,000 or so clones listed, 80% to 95% are singletons. The sample taken for sequencing was PBMCs. These receptors originate from a woman aged 18 to 35 in good health and CMV-seronegative.

V is TRBV5-4 and J is TRBJ2-1; 11 bases map to TRBD2. V was pared by 3 bases and J by 9 bases, with 5 bases of the junction left unmatched. The CDR3 is 14 residues long. Germline V lookup: CDR1 SGHNT, CDR2 YYREEE (reference sequence). The CDR3: CASSSGLAGGEQFF. Written as DNA, the CDR3 is TGTGCCAGCAGCTCCGGACTAGCGGGTGGTGAGCAGTTCTTC.

In DNA form, the CDR3 reads TGTGCCAGCAGCTCGGCTCCCCAGGTCCTCCTTGAAAAACTGTTTTTT. Translated: CASSSAPQVLLEKLFF. The J gene is TRBJ1-4, the V gene TRBV11-2; D is undetermined. CDR1 and CDR2 from the germline V gene are SGHAT and FQNNGV. Trimming removed 4 bases from V and 7 bases from J, with 19 bases in between. The CDR3 is 16 residues long.

As DNA, the CDR3 is TGCGCCAGCAGCCAAGCCCAGCGGGAGGGCCTTAGCTGGGAGACCCAGTACTTC. It specifies CASSQAQREGLSWETQYF. This chain connects TRBV4-1 to TRBJ2-5, with 10 bases aligning to TRBD2. Germline values: CDR1 MGHRA, CDR2 YSYEKL. The ends lost 1 base at V and 5 bases at J; junction bases unmatched: 13. This CDR3 has 18 residues.

This clone was counted a single time. V gene TRBV2 combines with J gene TRBJ2-7; D perhaps matches TRBD1 (5 bases). Between the trimmed V and J ends, which lost 4 bases and 0 bases, there was a span of 13 bases. Germline CDR1 SNHLY, CDR2 FYNNEI. CDR3 length equals 15 residues. CDR3 residues: CASSGTGYSSYEQYF. The DNA for the CDR3 is TGTGCCAGCAGTGGAACAGGTTACAGCTCCTACGAGCAGTACTTC.

The V and J genes are TRBV6-1 and TRBJ2-1, with D possibly TRBD2 on 5 matching bases. The ends were cut back, 1 base at V and 1 base at J, with 8 bases in the middle. Germline lookup yields CDR1 MNHNS and CDR2 SASEGT. The CDR3 sequence is 15 residues long. The CDR3: CASSEVDSSYNEQFF. CDR3 bases: TGTGCCAGCAGTGAAGTGGACTCATCCTACAATGAGCAGTTCTTC.

This chain connects TRBV9 to TRBJ2-2; unclear D gene. V was pared by 1 base and J by 4 bases, with 2 bases between. Germline CDR1 and CDR2: SGDLS and YYNGEE. This CDR3 spans 12 amino acids. The CDR3 nucleotides are TGTGCCAGCAGCGTACTCACCGGGGAGCTGTTTTTT. It is translated as CASSVLTGELFF.

The rearrangement uses TRBV21-1 and TRBJ1-2; TRBD1, the D gene given by the table, was not confirmed from the DNA. TRBV21-1 is a recognized pseudogene. This CDR3 is 13 amino acids long. The CDR3 region is CASSKQGANGYTF. The CDR3 nucleotides are TGTGCCAGCAGCAAACAGGGGGCTAATGGCTACACCTTC.

The CDR3 sequence is CASRVSRTGGTEAFF. CDR3 DNA sequence: TGTGCCAGCAGGGTCAGTCGAACAGGGGGCACTGAAGCTTTCTTT. The J gene is TRBJ1-1, the V gene TRBV7-2; 8 nucleotides line up with TRBD1. The CDR3 sequence is 15 residues long. Germline V lookup: CDR1 SGHTA, CDR2 FQGNSA. V dropped 6 bases and J dropped 4; count of bases not matched to a gene: 10.

CDR3 protein: CAWSLFGRVSGNTIYF. The CDR3, as DNA: TGTGCCTGGAGTCTCTTCGGCAGGGTCTCTGGAAACACCATATATTTT. V is TRBV30 and J is TRBJ1-3; D may be TRBD1 (5 bases). Trimming shortened V by 2 bases and J by 0 bases, and 14 bases separated the two germline ends. CDR1 and CDR2 from the germline V gene are GTSNPN and SVGIG (reference sequence). This CDR3 is 16 amino acids long.

This chain connects TRBV5-1 to TRBJ2-1, with 8 bases that match TRBD2. The V gene's germline CDR1 is SGHRS and CDR2 YFSETQ. This CDR3 comprises 16 residues. V gave up 0 bases and J gave up 5 bases; unmatched junction bases: 7. CDR3 nucleotides: TGCGCCAGCAGCTTGGGAGGAGCGGGAGCCCACAATGAGCAGTTCTTC. Translating gives CASSLGGAGAHNEQFF.

The chain couples TRBV19 to TRBJ1-5; 8 nucleotides line up with TRBD1. Trimming cost V 9 bases and J 5 bases; bases outside gene matches: 6. Germline loops: CDR1 LNHDA, CDR2 SQIVND (reference sequence). The CDR3 has 13 amino acids. The CDR3 sequence: CASRGRSDQPQHF. The CDR3 DNA follows: TGTGCCAGCAGGGGGCGTTCGGATCAGCCCCAGCATTTT. The full variable domain, completed using reference TRBV19 and TRBJ1-5, is DGGITQSPKYLFRKEGQNVTLSCEQNLNHDAMYWYRQDPGQGLRLIYYSQIVNDFQKGDIAEGYSVSREKKESFPLTVTSAQKNPTAFYLCASRGRSDQPQHFGDGTRLSIL.

The chain combines TRBV14 with TRBJ1-1; TRBD1 is a possible D gene (6 bases). The V gene lost 2 bases and the J gene lost 4 bases, with 11 bases spanning the gap. This CDR3 has 14 amino acids. Per germline, CDR1 SGHDN and CDR2 FVKESK. The CDR3 is CASSQRTGSTEAFF. Here the CDR3 DNA reads TGTGCCAGCAGCCAACGCACAGGGAGCACTGAAGCTTTCTTT.

This chain links TRBV15 with TRBJ1-1; TRBD1 might be the D (5 bases). With 5 bases removed from V and 4 bases from J, the gap between germline ends came to 11 bases. The CDR3 contains 13 residues. Germline lookup yields CDR1 LNHNV and CDR2 YYDKDF (reference sequence). CDR3 region: CATSVRAGTEAFF. DNA of the CDR3: TGTGCCACCAGCGTCAGGGCAGGCACTGAAGCTTTCTTT.

This clone has a handful of counts. The genes are TRBV30 and TRBJ2-1; 9 bases fit TRBD2. This CDR3 comprises 19 residues. Trimming at V came to 0 bases and at J to 5 bases, leaving 17 bases not matched to a gene. Germline V lookup: CDR1 GTSNPN, CDR2 SVGIG (reference sequence). DNA for the CDR3: TGTGCCTGGAGTGTCACCCACCTAGCGGGGCCCGACTGGGACAATGAGCAGTTCTTC. Residues: CAWSVTHLAGPDWDNEQFF.

This clone was found once. The chain links TRBV6-6 to TRBJ1-5; TRBD1 might be the D (6 bases). The CDR3 has 14 residues. CDR1 is MNHNY, CDR2 SVGAGI, per germline (reference sequence). Trimming pared 5 bases from V and 5 bases from J, leaving 13 bases between. The CDR3 region is CASSRDKLDQPQHF. The CDR3 DNA reads TGTGCCAGCAGTCGGGACAAGCTTGATCAGCCCCAGCATTTT.

Of note for this clone: The sample holds other DNA sequences that translate to the same CDR3. The chain carries TRBV27 and TRBJ2-1, with 8 nucleotides matching TRBD2. CDR1 and CDR2 (germline): MNHEY, SMNVEV (reference sequence). Trimming removed 6 bases from V and 3 bases from J; junction bases left unmatched: 1. This CDR3 is 13 amino acids long. The CDR3 region has the DNA TGTGCCAGCAGCGGGAGGGGCTACAATGAGCAGTTCTTC. This gives the protein CASSGRGYNEQFF.

This chain uses TRBV27 with TRBJ1-1; 7 bases are shared with TRBD1. CDR3 size: 15 residues. J lost 3 bases, V lost 0 bases, and 4 bases had no gene match. Germline-derived CDR1 and CDR2 are MNHEY and SMNVEV (reference sequence). The DNA for the CDR3 is TGTGCCAGCAGTTTATCGGGGCAGGGGGACACTGAAGCTTTCTTT. Protein: CASSLSGQGDTEAFF.

J is TRBJ1-5 and V is TRBV6-5, with 7 bases fitting TRBD1. The CDR3 covers 14 residues. Germline values: CDR1 MNHEY, CDR2 SVGAGI. Unmatched junction bases numbered 1, after V lost 1 base and J lost 4 bases. CDR3 sequence (DNA): TGTGCCAGCAGTTACTTACAGGGGAATCAGCCCCAGCATTTT. Its protein product is CASSYLQGNQPQHF.

J is TRBJ1-4 and V is TRBV19; 9 bases map to TRBD1. The J segment lost 5 bases and the V segment lost 3 bases, leaving 4 bases of the junction unmatched. This CDR3 has 15 residues. The germline CDR1 and CDR2 sequences are LNHDA and SQIVND (reference sequence). The CDR3 DNA reads as TGTGCCAGTAGTATCCCCGGGACAGGGAATGAAAAACTGTTTTTT. Encoded protein: CASSIPGTGNEKLFF.

V is TRBV10-3 and J is TRBJ2-5; the D gene is possibly TRBD2 (5 bases). V shed 11 bases and J shed 5 bases, with 12 bases lying between them. The length of the CDR3 is 11 residues. Germline V gene data show CDR1 as ENHRY and CDR2 as SYGVKD. In DNA form, the CDR3 reads TGTGCCTCCGGGGTCGAGGAGACCCAGTACTTC. Protein sequence: CASGVEETQYF.

The chain combines TRBV20-1 with TRBJ2-5, with D hard to call. With 7 bases removed from V and 5 bases from J, the gap between germline ends came to 8 bases. The CDR3 totals 10 residues. Germline CDR1 reads DFQATT; CDR2 reads SNEGSKA (reference sequence). In DNA, the CDR3 is TGCAGTGTTCTCCGGGAGACCCAGTACTTC. It translates to CSVLRETQYF.

This sequence joins TRBV27 and TRBJ2-1; 9 bases align to TRBD2. Germline CDR1 reads MNHEY; CDR2 reads SMNVEV (reference sequence). V dropped 5 bases and J dropped 8; count of bases not matched to a gene: 10. The CDR3 runs to 15 residues. CDR3 sequence: CASSQGGTSFHEQFF. CDR3 in DNA: TGTGCCAGCAGTCAGGGAGGGACTAGCTTCCATGAGCAGTTCTTC.

V is TRBV7-2 and J is TRBJ2-7, with a possible D match to TRBD1 (6 bases). V was pared by 4 bases and J by 3 bases, with 13 bases between. Germline V gene sequence: CDR1 SGHTA, CDR2 FQGNSA. There are 14 residues in the CDR3. The CDR3 sequence: CASSSQTGYYEQYF. As DNA, the CDR3 is TGTGCCAGCAGCTCCCAAACAGGGTACTACGAGCAGTACTTC.

The rearrangement joins TRBV28 to TRBJ2-7; 7 bases map to TRBD1. The CDR3 sequence is 14 residues long. With V trimmed by 6 bases and J by 2 bases, 7 bases remained unmatched. The V gene's germline CDR1 is MDHEN and CDR2 SYDVKM. CDR3 in amino acids: CASSRDSHTYEQYF. The CDR3 DNA reads as TGTGCCAGCAGCAGGGACAGCCATACCTACGAGCAGTACTTC. Full variable domain (remainder filled in from reference TRBV28 and TRBJ2-7): DVKVTQSSRYLVKRTGEKVFLECVQDMDHENMFWYRQDPGLGLRLIYFSYDVKMKEKGDIPEGYSVSREKKERFSLILESASTNQTSMYLCASSRDSHTYEQYFGPGTRLTVT.

This chain uses TRBV6-1 with TRBJ1-5; no clear D gene. V was cut by 9 bases and J by 7 bases, with 16 bases left in between. CDR3 size: 13 residues. Germline loops: CDR1 MNHNS, CDR2 SASEGT. CDR3 residues: CASASGLSQPQHF. The CDR3 DNA sequence: TGTGCCAGTGCTTCGGGTTTGTCACAGCCCCAGCATTTT.

The chain couples TRBV29-1 to TRBJ2-5; tentative D call: TRBD2 (7 bases). This CDR3 contains 13 residues. Germline V CDR1 and CDR2: SQVTM, ANQGSEA. V shed 5 bases and J shed 5 bases, with 15 bases lying between them. The CDR3 DNA sequence: TGCAGCGTTAGGGGGGGGCCGGGGGAGACCCAGTACTTC. It specifies CSVRGGPGETQYF.

This chain joins TRBV6-5 and TRBJ1-2; no clear D gene. The germline V gene has CDR1 MNHEY and CDR2 SVGAGI. The CDR3 totals 14 residues. Trimming pared 9 bases from V and 8 bases from J, leaving 22 bases between. DNA of the CDR3: TGTGCCAGAGTGCGGGCTATAGAGGGAGGCGGCTACACCTTC. Protein product: CARVRAIEGGGYTF.